This TCR beta chain is drawn from a study of T cells expressing NK-cell markers. Across the study: CD3+CD56+NKG2C+, CD3+CD56+NKG2C- and CD3+CD56-NKG2C+ T cells, once sorted, supplied the TCR beta repertoires.

Turning to this clonotype: Its specificity is not known.

The germline V gene has CDR1 SGHAT and CDR2 FQDESV (reference sequence). This CDR3 is 18 amino acids long. Study-level points and caveats: Four of the donors also had these clonotypes leading their CD3+CD56-NKG2C+ fraction.

TCR beta libraries carry UMIs added by 5'RACE template switching. TCRdb re-analyzed the 5' RACE reads; it lists each CDR3 protein once, without DNA. The repertoire table contains fewer than 400,000 distinct CDR3 sequences. This chain connects TRBV11-1 to TRBJ2-1; TCRdb selects TRBD2, and the lack of DNA leaves this call unchecked. Sequencing was done on a sample of blood T cells: a sorted CD56 or NKG2C T cell subset, CD4+ or CD8+ T cells, or bulk PBMC T cells (not recorded which). The source of this sequence is a man aged 18-70 years in good health. The CDR3 spells CASSPTGVLAGTYNEQFF.